A single T cell receptor beta chain is shown here with its context. The antigen is unknown. The sample contains more than one DNA sequence encoding this CDR3. The data derive from a study of shared clonotypes between healthy human individuals. Study observations and caveats: Estimated richness was generally greater in naive than memory subsets.

The length of the CDR3 is 13 residues. V lost 6 bases and J lost 5; bases outside the gene matches: 1. Germline lookup yields CDR1 SGHAT and CDR2 FQNNGV. The protocol was immunoSEQ multiplex PCR, while the TCRdb copy is restricted to in-frame clones and leaves out a portion. The top ten clones hold around 1.8% of a sample with fewer than 850,000 clones, approximately 79% of them seen once. The chain couples TRBV11-2 to TRBJ2-2; 9 bases agree with TRBD2. The sample was memory CD4+ T cells sorted from blood. Regarding subset: CD45RA-negative fraction. This TCR came from a woman in her 30s in good health. The chain's CDR3 is CASSLAGTGELFF. The CDR3, as DNA: TGTGCCAGCAGTCTAGCGGGGACCGGGGAGCTGTTTTTT.